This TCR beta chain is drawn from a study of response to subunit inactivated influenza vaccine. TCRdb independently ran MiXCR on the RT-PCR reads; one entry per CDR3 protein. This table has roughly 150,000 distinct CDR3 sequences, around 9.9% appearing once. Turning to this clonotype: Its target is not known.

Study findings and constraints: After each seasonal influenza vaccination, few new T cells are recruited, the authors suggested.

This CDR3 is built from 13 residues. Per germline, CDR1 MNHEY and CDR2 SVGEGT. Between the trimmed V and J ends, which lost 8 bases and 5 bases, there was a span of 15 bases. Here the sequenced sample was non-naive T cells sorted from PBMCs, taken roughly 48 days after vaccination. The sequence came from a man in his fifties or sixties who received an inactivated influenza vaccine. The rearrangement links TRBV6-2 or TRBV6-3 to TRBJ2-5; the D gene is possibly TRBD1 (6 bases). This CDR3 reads CASQWGRKETQYF. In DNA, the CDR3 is TGTGCCAGCCAATGGGGGCGGAAGGAGACCCAGTACTTC.